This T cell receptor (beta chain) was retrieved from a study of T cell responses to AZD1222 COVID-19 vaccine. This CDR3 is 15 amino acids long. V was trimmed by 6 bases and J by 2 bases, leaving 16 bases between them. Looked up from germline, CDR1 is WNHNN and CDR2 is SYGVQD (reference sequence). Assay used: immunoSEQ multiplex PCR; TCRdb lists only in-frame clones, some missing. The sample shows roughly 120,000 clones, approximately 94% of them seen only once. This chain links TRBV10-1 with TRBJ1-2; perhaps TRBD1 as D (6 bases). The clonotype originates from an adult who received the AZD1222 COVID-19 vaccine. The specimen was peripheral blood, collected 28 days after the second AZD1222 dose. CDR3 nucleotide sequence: TGCGCCAGCAGGGGAGACAGGCCCCGAAACTATGGCTACACCTTC. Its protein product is CASRGDRPRNYGYTF.